What follows describes a single T cell receptor beta chain. This specimen belongs to a study of T cell changes during pregnancy in multiple sclerosis. The CDR3 has 16 amino acids. With 4 bases clipped from V and 8 bases from J, the junction kept 17 bases outside the gene matches. The V gene's germline CDR1 is SGHNT and CDR2 YYREEE (reference sequence). Measured with immunoSEQ multiplex PCR; TCRdb has only the in-frame clones, and not every one. Here the sample spans some 60,000 clones, 93% being singletons. The chain recombines TRBV5-4 with TRBJ1-2, with 7 bases aligning to TRBD1. The clonotype originates from a female donor with multiple sclerosis, enrolled in a pregnancy study. This specimen was CD4+ T cells from peripheral blood mononuclear cells, taken before pregnancy. Here the CDR3 DNA reads TGTGCCAGCAGCCCCCCTCCTTCCCGACAGGGTGAAGGCTACACCTTC. The encoded protein is CASSPPPSRQGEGYTF. The variable domain in full, with the rest retrieved from reference TRBV5-4 and TRBJ1-2, is ETGVTQSPTHLIKTRGQQVTLRCSSQSGHNTVSWYQQALGQGPQFIFQYYREEENGRGNFPPRFSGLQFPNYSSELNVNALELDDSALYLCASSPPPSRQGEGYTFGSGTRLTVV.